A selection of T cell receptor beta chains follows, all from one sample in a study of T cells after yellow fever vaccination. TCRdb reanalysed the 5' RACE reads using MiXCR and keeps one entry per CDR3 protein. The top ten clones hold around 25% of a sample with about 350,000 distinct CDR3 sequences, over 4% of them seen once. Here the sequenced sample was PBMCs, taken 5 days after the yellow fever booster vaccination. These receptors originate from a man younger than 35 who received the YFV17D yellow fever vaccine. The CDR3 runs from the conserved cysteine through the conserved F or W. The order of the fields is CDR3 length, J gene, D gene, clone size, V gene, CDR3 DNA, CDR3 protein. The D gene is left open where the match is weak. Some rows mark clone size as missing; the rest say once, few, many or name a class of expanded clone.

15	TRBJ2-5	NA	NA	TRBV18	TGTGCCAGCTCCGGGTCAACAGGGTCACGAGAGACCCAGTACTTC	CASSGSTGSRETQYF
13	TRBJ2-7	TRBD1	NA	TRBV20-1	TGCAGTGCACTACAGGGGGCGGTAGACGAGCAGTACTTC	CSALQGAVDEQYF
13	TRBJ1-1	NA	many	TRBV7-9	TGTGCCAGCAGGGGGGCGTTGAACACTGAAGCTTTCTTT	CASRGALNTEAFF
13	TRBJ1-4	NA	few	TRBV10-3	TGTGCCACCTCGGTATCTGGGAATGAAAAACTGTTTTTT	CATSVSGNEKLFF
13	TRBJ1-1	NA	few	TRBV19	TGTGCCAGTGATCGGGGGCCGAACACTGAAGCTTTCTTT	CASDRGPNTEAFF
15	TRBJ1-2	TRBD1	NA	TRBV20-1	TGCAGTGCGCCGGACAGGACGAAGACTAACTATGGCTACACCTTC	CSAPDRTKTNYGYTF
14	TRBJ1-1	NA	few	TRBV5-1	TGCGCCAGCAGCTTGGCCGTAGGGAACACTGAAGCTTTCTTT	CASSLAVGNTEAFF
15	TRBJ2-7	NA	few	TRBV4-1	TGCGCCAGCAGCCAAGATGGATTAGCGGCAGGAGAGCAGTACTTC	CASSQDGLAAGEQYF
16	TRBJ2-6	NA	few	TRBV7-6	TGTGCCAGCAGCTATTTGGTGGGCTCTGGGGCCAACGTCCTGACTTTC	CASSYLVGSGANVLTF
14	TRBJ2-5	NA	few	TRBV6-6	TGTGCCACCACCCTAGGGGGGTTCGGGGAGACCCAGTACTTC	CATTLGGFGETQYF
14	TRBJ2-5	NA	few	TRBV14	TGTGCCAGCAGCCAAAAGGGTCACCAAGAGACCCAGTACTTC	CASSQKGHQETQYF
11	TRBJ2-1	NA	many	TRBV12-3/TRBV12-4	TGTGCCAGCAGTTGGATAAATGAGCAGTTCTTC	CASSWINEQFF
11	TRBJ2-2	NA	NA	TRBV6-2/TRBV6-3	TGTGCCAGCAGTTACTCCCGGGAGCTGTTTTTT	CASSYSRELFF
16	TRBJ1-1	NA	few	TRBV3-1	TGTGCCAGCAGCCAAGATCCGGGGACCCGGGGCACTGAAGCTTTCTTT	CASSQDPGTRGTEAFF
15	TRBJ2-5	TRBD1	NA	TRBV28	TGTGCCAGCAGCGGGGGGACAGGGTTGAGTGAGACCCAGTACTTC	CASSGGTGLSETQYF
13	TRBJ2-2	NA	few	TRBV28	TGTGCCACCTCGGACAAGACCACCGGGGAGCTGTTTTTT	CATSDKTTGELFF
17	TRBJ2-3	TRBD1	many	TRBV7-9	TGTGCCAGCAGCTTAGAGCGTCGACAGGGGATGCTAGATACGCAGTATTTT	CASSLERRQGMLDTQYF
15	TRBJ2-3	NA	NA	TRBV20-1	TGCAGTGCTAGAGGGGCCCCTCTAGGGGCGGATACGCAGTATTTT	CSARGAPLGADTQYF
14	TRBJ2-5	TRBD1	many	TRBV2	TGTGCCAGCAATTCGGACAGGGATGTCGAGACCCAGTACTTC	CASNSDRDVETQYF
15	TRBJ2-7	NA	many	TRBV4-3	TGCGCCAGCAGCCAAGATCGAACTCCTTCCTACGAGCAGTACTTC	CASSQDRTPSYEQYF
12	TRBJ1-1	NA	few	TRBV28	TGTGCCAGCAGTTTATGGGGCCGTGAAGCTTTCTTT	CASSLWGREAFF
14	TRBJ2-7	TRBD2	many	TRBV4-3	TGCGCCAGCAGCCAAGGGACTAGCTCCTACGAGCAGTACTTC	CASSQGTSSYEQYF
14	TRBJ2-5	NA	NA	TRBV5-8	TGTGCCAGCAGCATGACCCAGGGGAGGGAGACCCAGTACTTC	CASSMTQGRETQYF
15	TRBJ1-1	TRBD1	NA	TRBV6-5	TGTGCCAGCAGTTACTATCAGGGGGCAACCACTGAAGCTTTCTTT	CASSYYQGATTEAFF
14	TRBJ2-3	NA	few	TRBV5-4	TGTGCCAGCAGCGGCCGGGACATGGCGGATACGCAGTATTTT	CASSGRDMADTQYF
15	TRBJ1-3	NA	many	TRBV6-5	TGTGCCAGCAGTTCCAACCCCCGCTCTGGAAACACCATATATTTT	CASSSNPRSGNTIYF
16	TRBJ2-2	NA	few	TRBV24-1	TGTGCCACCAGTGATCCTAAGCAGGGGGGTACCGGGGAGCTGTTTTTT	CATSDPKQGGTGELFF
13	TRBJ2-3	NA	NA	TRBV20-1	TGCAGTGCTAGGTGGAGTAGCACAGATACGCAGTATTTT	CSARWSSTDTQYF
17	TRBJ2-5	NA	few	TRBV21-1	TGTGCCAGCAGCAAGGGGACAGGATCCTCCTATCAAGAGACCCAGTACTTC	CASSKGTGSSYQETQYF
15	TRBJ2-7	TRBD1	many	TRBV12-5	TGTGCTAGTGGTTTGGGACAGGGTTCATCCTACGAGCAGTACTTC	CASGLGQGSSYEQYF
12	TRBJ2-1	NA	many	TRBV20-1	TGCAGTGCTCTGCAGACAGACAATGAGCAGTTCTTC	CSALQTDNEQFF
16	TRBJ2-1	NA	many	TRBV5-1	TGCGCCAGCCCCACCCCAGGGATTATTATGAGGGATGAGCAGTTCTTC	CASPTPGIIMRDEQFF
15	TRBJ1-1	TRBD1	few	TRBV4-3	TGCGCCAGCAGCCATGAGCCGACAGGGGACACTGAAGCTTTCTTT	CASSHEPTGDTEAFF
16	TRBJ1-3	NA	many	TRBV7-2	TGTGCCAGCAGCCGCCTGACAGTGTACTCTGGAAACACCATATATTTT	CASSRLTVYSGNTIYF
13	TRBJ1-2	NA	few	TRBV20-1	TGCAGTGCTGGGGGGCGGGGGTTCTATGGCTACACCTTC	CSAGGRGFYGYTF
16	TRBJ2-5	NA	few	TRBV5-5	TGTGCCAGCAGGTATCGATGGGGGGACAATCAAGAGACCCAGTACTTC	CASRYRWGDNQETQYF
15	TRBJ2-3	TRBD2	NA	TRBV5-1	TGCGCCAGCAGCCCGGGAGGCCAGACCACAGATACGCAGTATTTT	CASSPGGQTTDTQYF
17	TRBJ2-3	TRBD2	many	TRBV7-3	TGTGCCAGCAGCTTAAGTCCCGGGGGGGAGGTGCCAGATACGCAGTATTTT	CASSLSPGGEVPDTQYF
14	TRBJ2-1	NA	few	TRBV28	TGTGCCAGCAGCCCCACGGAGGGCGGTAACGAGCAGTTCTTC	CASSPTEGGNEQFF
13	TRBJ2-1	NA	NA	TRBV7-3	TGTGCCAGCAGCTTAATTCAAGGGGCTGAGCAGTTCTTC	CASSLIQGAEQFF
16	TRBJ2-7	TRBD1	many	TRBV7-8	TGTGCCAGCAGCTCACGACCGGGACAGGGGGGTTACGAGCAGTACTTC	CASSSRPGQGGYEQYF
14	TRBJ1-4	TRBD1	few	TRBV29-1	TGCAGCGTTGCCCCAGGGGGGATAAATGAAAAACTGTTTTTT	CSVAPGGINEKLFF
17	TRBJ2-2	TRBD1	many	TRBV7-9	TGTGCCAGCAGCTTAGACAGGGGGCGCGGTAACACCGGGGAGCTGTTTTTT	CASSLDRGRGNTGELFF
16	TRBJ2-6	NA	few	TRBV4-3	TGCGCCAGCAGCCTAGTGGGGGTCTCTGGGGCCAACGTCCTGACTTTC	CASSLVGVSGANVLTF
13	TRBJ2-5	NA	NA	TRBV2	TGTGCCAGCAGTGAAGGTCTAGATGGGACCCAGTACTTC	CASSEGLDGTQYF
15	TRBJ1-1	NA	NA	TRBV3-1	TGTGCCAGCAGCCCCTGGGCTAGAGCGAACACTGAAGCTTTCTTT	CASSPWARANTEAFF
16	TRBJ2-1	TRBD1	NA	TRBV5-4	TGTGCCAGCAGCTACGACCTCGGACAGGGGTACAATGAGCAGTTCTTC	CASSYDLGQGYNEQFF
12	TRBJ2-1	NA	NA	TRBV9	TGTGCCAGCAGCCCTGTTGAGGGTGAGCAGTTCTTC	CASSPVEGEQFF
15	TRBJ2-7	NA	many	TRBV5-1	TGCGCCAGCAGCCTCGCCGGGACACTCGGCTACGAGCAGTACTTC	CASSLAGTLGYEQYF
14	TRBJ2-3	TRBD1	few	TRBV20-1	TGCAGTGCTGCCGGGACAGTAAGCACAGATACGCAGTATTTT	CSAAGTVSTDTQYF